These 9 T cell receptor beta chains were all obtained from the same sample, sequenced in a study of beta chain features in type 1 diabetes. The antigens these receptors bind are not known. Study-level points and caveats: Among all four CD4+ subsets, Type 1 diabetes patients had TCRB CDR3s that were moderately but significantly shorter.

Investigators reverse transcribed all isolated RNA, so they sequenced expressed TCRB transcripts. The protocol was immunoSEQ multiplex PCR, while the TCRdb copy is restricted to in-frame clones and leaves out a portion. In the table there are about 160,000 clones, around 63% of which are singletons. Sequenced material: naive CD4+ T cells from blood. These receptors all stem from a man younger than 45 with type 1 diabetes.

This clone was seen more than once but under ten times. V usage is TRBV10-1 and J usage is TRBJ1-1; D uncertain. Trimming pared 2 bases from V and 3 bases from J, leaving 10 bases between. CDR1 WNHNN and CDR2 SYGVQD come from the germline V gene (reference sequence). The CDR3 sequence is 14 residues long. CDR3 region: CASSEGRIDTEAFF. As DNA, the CDR3 is TGCGCCAGCAGTGAGGGGAGGATTGACACTGAAGCTTTCTTT.

This chain joins TRBV9 and TRBJ2-3; D uncertain. This CDR3 is built from 17 residues. Germline-derived CDR1 and CDR2 are SGDLS and YYNGEE. V lost 0 bases to trimming and J lost 0 bases, with 14 bases between them. CDR3 in DNA: TGTGCCAGCAGCGTAGGGGTAGGCACTCAGAGCACAGATACGCAGTATTTT. It yields the protein CASSVGVGTQSTDTQYF.

The V call is TRBV4-3, the J call TRBJ1-1; D is uncertain. Germline assignment: CDR1 LGHNA and CDR2 YSLEER. This CDR3 has 13 amino acids. The V and J ends lost 0 bases and 9 bases respectively, with 11 bases between them. The CDR3 spells CASSQDRRVQAFF. CDR3 sequence (DNA): TGCGCCAGCAGCCAAGATAGGAGGGTACAAGCTTTCTTT.

The CDR3 here is CASSARLNTEAFF. CDR3 in DNA: TGTGCCAGCAGCGCCCGTCTAAACACTGAAGCTTTCTTT. The V and J genes are TRBV9 and TRBJ1-1; D unresolved. V lost 3 bases and J lost 2, with 8 bases in between. From germline, CDR1 is SGDLS and CDR2 YYNGEE. This CDR3 has 13 amino acids.

CDR3 protein: CSGRRQNNEQFF. CDR3 coding DNA: TGCAGCGGTAGAAGACAGAACAATGAGCAGTTCTTC. V usage is TRBV29-1 and J usage is TRBJ2-1, with D possibly matching TRBD1 (5 bases). The length of the CDR3 is 12 residues. V shed 7 bases and J shed 5 bases, with 12 bases lying between them. Germline loops: CDR1 SQVTM, CDR2 ANQGSEA.

The J gene is TRBJ2-7, the V gene TRBV15; the D is unclear. V shed 0 bases and J shed 2 bases, with 8 bases lying between them. This CDR3 region has 14 residues. Germline CDR1 is LNHNV and CDR2 is YYDKDF (reference sequence). The CDR3 DNA reads TGTGCCACCAGCAGAGAGCCACAGACCTACGAGCAGTACTTC. This gives the protein CATSREPQTYEQYF.

The V call is TRBV15, the J call TRBJ2-1; no clear D gene. Germline CDR1 LNHNV, CDR2 YYDKDF (reference sequence). Trimming stripped 0 bases from V and 6 bases from J, with 12 bases between. This CDR3 has 15 amino acids. Here the CDR3 DNA reads TGTGCCACCAGCAGAGATATATCGAGAGGCAATGAGCAGTTCTTC. Its translation is CATSRDISRGNEQFF.

The chain employs TRBV7-2 and TRBJ2-5; the D is unclear. The CDR3 totals 14 residues. CDR1 is SGHTA and CDR2 is FQGNSA in the germline V gene. V was clipped by 1 base and J by 2 bases, with 8 bases between them. The CDR3 reads CASSLDRLQETQYF. As DNA, the CDR3 is TGTGCCAGCAGCTTAGACCGGTTACAAGAGACCCAGTACTTC.

The chain employs TRBV29-1 and TRBJ2-3; D remains ambiguous. V was cut by 3 bases and J by 4 bases, with 5 bases left in between. The CDR3 runs to 11 residues. Germline assignment: CDR1 SQVTM and CDR2 ANQGSEA. The CDR3 bases are TGCAGCGTTGAGGGCCCAGATACGCAGTATTTT. It encodes CSVEGPDTQYF.